Detailed here is one T cell receptor (beta chain). Its antigen is currently not known. No clone much larger than this one lies a single base away; base qualities are absent. Library method: PCR. The sequencer listed for this sample is Illumina HiSeq 2500. To reduce PCR and sequencing biases, unique molecular identifiers were built into the TCR beta cDNA libraries. Every 1 to 10 million input T cells yielded 500,000 or so cDNA molecules, meaning each molecule approximated one T cell. The same protocol used for the earlier healthy control dataset was applied to prepare and sequence the patient libraries. Samples belonging to the same batch were prepared together, multiplexed and sequenced on a shared HiSeq lane. Regarding the original processing steps: Raw barcoded reads were processed with MIGEC, and single-read molecular identifier groups were discarded before consensus assembly and CDR3 extraction. Clonotype tables were post-analysed with VDJtools, and diversity was normalized by down-sampling all datasets to the smallest sample size. To correct batch-related cross-sample contamination, repertoire overlap clustering matched CDR3 amino acid sequences but not nucleotide sequences. TCRdb applied fastp at Q25 and MiXCR to the public reads, then kept only in-frame beta chains. Rows are unified per CDR3 protein, each entry keeping the most common DNA and genes. TCRdb's processing, not the study's, gives the V and J calls here. In this sample the table shows hundreds of thousands of distinct CDR3 sequences, roughly three fifths of which occur a single time. The ten largest clones add up to about 11% of the sample.

The data are from a study of post-analysis software for immune sequencing data (dated by TCRdb to the mid-2010s). About the full investigation: The recorded disease courses included relapsing-remitting, secondary progressive and progressive-relapsing multiple sclerosis, and some patients had no subtype annotation. The patient repertoires were compared against about 10 previously published healthy control repertoires obtained from donors aged 6 to 25 years. A subset of samples was prepared in parallel using single-end sample barcoding, then pooled and co-amplified after Illumina adapter ligation.

Results the study describes overall, beyond this receptor: The control group was slightly older than the multiple sclerosis patient group. Direct clustering with F measure showed strong co-clustering of samples prepared in the same batch, prompting a batch-effect correction. Multiple sclerosis patients had significantly lower normalized Chao1 diversity than controls, a result that suggests substantial peripheral T-cell clonal expansion. Roughly 5 TRBV segments, including TRBV5-6, TRBV5-1 and TRBV20-1, were significantly more frequent in patients than controls.

To demonstrate the VDJtools post-analysis software, the study profiled TCR beta repertoires from the peripheral blood of about a dozen young patients with multiple sclerosis. Multiple sclerosis patients were children and adolescents aged about 6 to 16 years. Here V drops 6 bases and J drops 2 bases, and the junction holds 11 bases not matched to any gene. From the cysteine through the phenylalanine, the CDR3 covers 16 amino acids. Only the CDR3 DNA is retained, 48 bases long and in frame from the first base. This TCR was recovered from a girl aged 2-15 years with multiple sclerosis. The sequenced sample consisted of blood. This receptor chain uses TRBV12-3 or TRBV12-4 and TRBJ1-2; 8 nucleotides in the junction match TRBD1. This receptor has the CDR3 CASRDLKQGANYGYTF. The DNA sequence is TGTGCCAGCAGGGACCTGAAGCAGGGGGCCAACTATGGCTACACCTTC.